The 6 T cell receptor beta chains below were found in one sample sequenced in a study of T cell changes during pregnancy in multiple sclerosis. Sequenced by immunoSEQ multiplex PCR; TCRdb stores in-frame clones only, minus some. The sample lists tens of thousands of clones, over 85% occurring once. Source: CD8+ T cells from peripheral blood mononuclear cells, taken in the second trimester of pregnancy. These receptors came from a female donor with multiple sclerosis, enrolled in a pregnancy study.

J is TRBJ2-7 and V is TRBV6-5; TRBD1 agrees at 7 bases. The J segment lost 6 bases and the V segment lost 3 bases, leaving 2 bases of the junction unmatched. The CDR3 totals 12 residues. Germline loops: CDR1 MNHEY, CDR2 SVGAGI. CDR3 sequence: CASSYEGAEQYF. DNA for the CDR3: TGTGCCAGCAGTTATGAGGGGGCCGAGCAGTACTTC.

The chain employs TRBV9 and TRBJ1-2; unclear D gene. V shed 5 bases and J shed 7 bases, with 15 bases lying between them. The germline CDR1 and CDR2 sequences are SGDLS and YYNGEE. The CDR3 sequence is 13 residues long. The CDR3 reads CASSHPMSGGYTF. CDR3 in DNA: TGTGCCAGCAGTCACCCCATGTCCGGTGGCTACACCTTC.

The chain joins TRBV7-9 to TRBJ2-7; TRBD1 aligns across 12 bases. J gave up 0 bases and V 5 bases, and 11 bases lay outside the gene matches. The CDR3 extends over 18 amino acids. Germline CDR1 is SEHNR and CDR2 is FQNEAQ (reference sequence). DNA for the CDR3: TGTGCCAGCAGCATCCGGGACAGGGGGCCTCTCGGCTCCTACGAGCAGTACTTC. It yields the protein CASSIRDRGPLGSYEQYF.

The rearrangement uses TRBV11-2 and TRBJ2-7, with 8 bases aligning to TRBD1. Per the germline V gene, CDR1 is SGHAT and CDR2 is FQNNGV. The CDR3 runs to 16 residues. Trimming took 6 bases from V and 3 from J; bases not matched to a gene: 13. As DNA, the CDR3 is TGTGCCAGCAGTCCAACCTCAGGGGGCGCACTCTACGAGCAGTACTTC. Translating it yields CASSPTSGGALYEQYF.

V and J are TRBV4-3 and TRBJ1-4; the D is unclear. V shed 3 bases and J shed 0 bases, with 11 bases lying between them. This CDR3 has 16 amino acids. Germline lookup yields CDR1 LGHNA and CDR2 YSLEER. DNA for the CDR3: TGCGCCAGCAGCCAGTCCGGTACTGCAACTAATGAAAAACTGTTTTTT. Protein: CASSQSGTATNEKLFF.

This chain connects TRBV2 to TRBJ2-7; weak D call: TRBD2 (6 bases). The length of the CDR3 is 14 residues. Germline CDR1 and CDR2: SNHLY and FYNNEI. V lost 7 bases, J lost 3 bases, and 16 bases lay in between. The CDR3 DNA reads as TGTGCCAGCATGGGTCAGACTAGGGGCTACGAGCAGTACTTC. It codes for CASMGQTRGYEQYF. Complete variable domain (other parts from reference TRBV2 and TRBJ2-7): EPEVTQTPSHQVTQMGQEVILRCVPISNHLYFYWYRQILGQKVEFLVSFYNNEISEKSEIFDDQFSVERPDGSNFTLKIRSTKLEDSAMYFCASMGQTRGYEQYFGPGTRLTVT.